Each of the 20 T cell receptor beta chains below was sequenced from the same sample in a study of response to subunit inactivated influenza vaccine. TCRdb reanalysed the RT-PCR reads using MiXCR and keeps one entry per CDR3 protein. Seen here are about 780,000 distinct CDR3 sequences, 15% to 20% observed once, and the top ten hold approximately 10%. Source: PBMCs from blood, taken roughly 5 days after vaccination. Receptor source: a man aged 50-60 years who received an inactivated influenza vaccine.

As for this clonotype: A much larger clone sits a single nucleotide away, making a read error possible. The chain is built from TRBV28 and TRBJ2-2, with a tentative D call TRBD1 (5 bases). The V end lost 6 bases, the J end lost 4 bases, and 9 bases lay between the germline ends. Per the germline V gene, CDR1 is MDHEN and CDR2 is SYDVKM. The CDR3 is 13 amino acids. This CDR3 reads CASRKGVTGELFF. The CDR3 DNA reads TGTGCCAGCAGGAAAGGGGTCACCGGGGAGCTGTTTTTT.

This clonotype has ten or more counts. The chain couples TRBV10-3 to TRBJ1-3, with D unresolved. Germline lookup yields CDR1 ENHRY and CDR2 SYGVKD. The germline V and J ends were trimmed by 8 bases and 2 bases, with 7 bases remaining between them. This CDR3 spans 12 amino acids. The DNA of the CDR3 is TGTGCCATCTGGGAACCTGGAAACACCATATATTTT. It codes for CAIWEPGNTIYF.

This rearrangement joins TRBV4-3 to TRBJ1-2; 10 bases line up with TRBD1. Germline lookup yields CDR1 LGHNA and CDR2 YSLEER. This CDR3 spans 19 amino acids. The trim removed 0 bases at V and 2 bases at J, leaving 12 bases unmatched. This chain's CDR3 is CASSQDYPGTGVANYGYTF. The CDR3 DNA sequence: TGCGCCAGCAGCCAAGATTACCCTGGGACAGGGGTCGCCAACTATGGCTACACCTTC.

This clonotype was recorded at least ten times. The V and J genes are TRBV9 and TRBJ2-2; D remains ambiguous. The germline V and J ends were trimmed by 0 bases and 6 bases, with 3 bases remaining between them. Germline V lookup: CDR1 SGDLS, CDR2 YYNGEE. The CDR3 loop spans 12 amino acids. This CDR3 reads CASSVASGELFF. DNA for the CDR3: TGTGCCAGCAGCGTAGCGTCCGGGGAGCTGTTTTTT.

Here the CDR3 DNA reads TGCAGTGCTCCCGGGATCTCGCAAGATACGCAGTATTTT. Protein: CSAPGISQDTQYF. The rearrangement uses TRBV20-1 and TRBJ2-3; D may be TRBD2 (5 bases). V lost 5 bases, J lost 5 bases, and 14 bases lay in between. CDR1 and CDR2 (germline): DFQATT, SNEGSKA (reference sequence). This CDR3 contains 13 residues.

The CDR3 nucleotides read TGCGCCAGCACCCTCGGCGGTAGCGCAAGGGGCGGGGAGCTGTTTTTT. It translates to CASTLGGSARGGELFF. The chain employs TRBV5-1 and TRBJ2-2, with D perhaps being TRBD1 or TRBD2 (5 bases each). V was clipped by 6 bases and J by 7 bases, with 22 bases between them. The CDR3 sequence is 16 residues long. CDR1 SGHRS and CDR2 YFSETQ come from the germline V gene.

This clonotype was found a few times. The chain recombines TRBV5-8 with TRBJ2-1, with TRBD2 matching 14 bases. The germline gives CDR1 SGHTS, CDR2 YDEGEE. V gave up 0 bases and J gave up 8 bases; unmatched junction bases: 4. This CDR3 comprises 16 residues. Here the CDR3 reads CASSLGGLAGDDEQFF. CDR3 DNA: TGTGCCAGCAGCTTGGGGGGACTAGCGGGAGATGATGAGCAGTTCTTC.

The chain has TRBV20-1 and TRBJ1-6; 7 bases align to TRBD1. In germline, CDR1 is DFQATT, CDR2 SNEGSKA (reference sequence). V shed 5 bases, J shed 2 bases, and the junction held 9 bases outside the gene matches. CDR3 length: 16 residues. The CDR3: CSALGGQFPYNSPLHF. The CDR3 DNA sequence: TGCAGTGCTCTAGGGGGACAGTTCCCCTATAATTCACCCCTCCACTTT.

The chain has TRBV6-6 and TRBJ1-6, with D uncertain. The V and J ends lost 0 bases and 10 bases respectively, with 7 bases between them. The CDR3 is 13 residues long. CDR1 and CDR2 (germline): MNHNY, SVGAGI (reference sequence). CDR3 bases: TGTGCCAGCAGTTACTCGAACGGCTCACCCCTCCACTTT. Translation: CASSYSNGSPLHF.

This clonotype was observed a handful of times. The chain couples TRBV4-2 to TRBJ2-3; 7 nucleotides align to TRBD2. Germline trimming cut 4 bases from V and 3 bases from J; bases unmatched to any gene: 10. The CDR3 loop spans 16 amino acids. Germline CDR1 reads LGHNA; CDR2 reads YNFKEQ. CDR3 residues: CASSLGAGSRTDTQYF. The CDR3 DNA reads TGTGCCAGCAGCCTTGGAGCGGGGAGCAGAACAGATACGCAGTATTTT.

The gene calls are TRBV20-1 and TRBJ2-1; D is uncertain. CDR1 and CDR2 (germline): DFQATT, SNEGSKA (reference sequence). V was pared by 2 bases and J by 2 bases, with 16 bases between. CDR3 length equals 16 residues. The CDR3 DNA reads TGCAGTGCTAGACGGGTCGGAGACTCGCCCTACAATGAGCAGTTCTTC. Residues: CSARRVGDSPYNEQFF.

This clonotype came up a few times. V is TRBV6-1 and J is TRBJ2-7; 11 bases match TRBD2. This CDR3 has 15 residues. V was clipped by 8 bases and J by 2 bases; unmatched bases: 8. Germline CDR1 MNHNS, CDR2 SASEGT. CDR3 bases: TGTGCCAGCCGTCTCGGGACTAGCGGCACCTACGAGCAGTACTTC. This sequence encodes CASRLGTSGTYEQYF.

With respect to this clonotype: Just one base apart from a much larger clone, this may be a read error. The J gene is TRBJ2-1, the V gene TRBV20-1; 10 bases match TRBD2. Trimming removed 3 bases from V and 9 bases from J; junction bases left unmatched: 11. Germline lookup yields CDR1 DFQATT and CDR2 SNEGSKA (reference sequence). This CDR3 has 15 residues. The DNA for the CDR3 is TGCAGTGCTAGTAGGTCAACTAGCGGGACGAGTGAGCAGTTCTTC. This gives the protein CSASRSTSGTSEQFF.

This clonotype was detected only a few times. The J gene is TRBJ2-7, the V gene TRBV20-1, with 9 bases matching TRBD1. Germline values: CDR1 DFQATT, CDR2 SNEGSKA (reference sequence). Trimming at V came to 1 base and at J to 5 bases, leaving 15 bases not matched to a gene. The CDR3 runs 17 residues. Here the CDR3 reads CSARGPGRTGVVDEQYF. The CDR3 bases are TGCAGTGCTAGAGGGCCGGGACGGACAGGGGTCGTTGACGAGCAGTACTTC.

V and J are TRBV7-9 and TRBJ1-2, with a possible D match to TRBD1 (6 bases). V shed 5 bases and J shed 2 bases, with 12 bases lying between them. Germline V gene sequence: CDR1 SEHNR, CDR2 FQNEAQ (reference sequence). This CDR3 comprises 14 residues. CDR3 protein: CASSRGEGNYGYTF. In nucleotides, the CDR3 is TGTGCCAGCAGCAGGGGGGAAGGGAACTATGGCTACACCTTC.

This chain links TRBV15 with TRBJ2-1, with D possibly being TRBD2 (5 bases). The V end lost 0 bases, the J end lost 7 bases, and 13 bases lay between the germline ends. CDR3 length equals 15 residues. Per germline, CDR1 LNHNV and CDR2 YYDKDF (reference sequence). For the CDR3, the DNA is TGTGCCACCAGCAGAGACCGAGCGGCTGGGAATGAGCAGTTCTTC. Translating it yields CATSRDRAAGNEQFF.

The chain combines TRBV10-3 with TRBJ2-1; perhaps D is TRBD1 or TRBD2 (5 bases each). There are 18 residues in the CDR3. V was trimmed by 3 bases and J by 4 bases, leaving 22 bases between them. From germline, CDR1 is ENHRY and CDR2 SYGVKD. The CDR3 here is CAISDSVMGTGSYNEQFF. The CDR3 DNA sequence: TGTGCCATCAGTGATTCCGTTATGGGGACGGGATCTTACAATGAGCAGTTCTTC.

The chain is built from TRBV28 and TRBJ2-1, with 9 bases lining up with TRBD2. This CDR3 spans 15 amino acids. V shed 3 bases and J 7 bases; nucleotides not matched to a gene: 7. Looked up from germline, CDR1 is MDHEN and CDR2 is SYDVKM. CDR3 protein: CASSLSSGVLNEQFF. The CDR3 DNA sequence: TGTGCCAGCAGTTTGTCTAGCGGGGTTTTGAATGAGCAGTTCTTC.

This chain connects TRBV7-3 to TRBJ2-3, with TRBD1 as a possible D gene (5 bases). The CDR3 consists of 13 residues. With 6 bases removed from V and 3 bases from J, the gap between germline ends came to 10 bases. Germline V gives CDR1 SGHTA, CDR2 FQGTGA. The chain's CDR3 is CASSPQGTDTQYF. The CDR3 bases are TGTGCCAGCAGTCCTCAGGGTACAGATACGCAGTATTTT.

This clonotype has more than one count but fewer than ten. The chain uses TRBV10-3 and TRBJ2-7; 7 bases match TRBD1. Germline loops: CDR1 ENHRY, CDR2 SYGVKD. V lost 7 bases and J lost 5; bases outside the gene matches: 11. The CDR3 contains 14 residues. The CDR3 here is CAITPQIQGNEQYF. Written as DNA, the CDR3 is TGTGCCATCACTCCCCAGATACAGGGGAACGAGCAGTACTTC.